This T cell receptor beta chain was sequenced for a study of PD-1 blockade in classical Hodgkin lymphoma. Study-wide results and limits: The repertoire differences lack a defined cause, possibly disease activity or prior therapy. Patients excluded were those beginning nivolumab under 1 year after ASCT.

Time point here: cycle 4 day 1 (C4D1), after 5 to 7 weeks of nivolumab. After autologous stem cell transplantation all patients relapsed, and prior brentuximab vedotin exposure differed between cohorts. Data came from immunoSEQ multiplex PCR; TCRdb stores just in-frame clones and leaves some out. Found here are tens of thousands of clones, around 90% of them singletons; the top ten hold 11% to 15%. For this clone: Its cognate antigen is unknown.

CDR3 length: 16 amino acids. V lost 3 bases, J lost 2 bases, and 6 bases stayed unmatched. Germline V gene data show CDR1 as SEHNR and CDR2 as FQNEAQ (reference sequence). The sequences come from peripheral blood mononuclear cells (PBMCs), collected before the fourth cycle of nivolumab. The receptor comes from a human donor with classical Hodgkin lymphoma. The genes are TRBV7-9 and TRBJ2-3; 9 positions agree with TRBD1. CDR3: CASSFGQGMITDTQYF. For the CDR3, the DNA is TGTGCCAGCAGCTTCGGACAGGGGATGATCACAGATACGCAGTATTTT.